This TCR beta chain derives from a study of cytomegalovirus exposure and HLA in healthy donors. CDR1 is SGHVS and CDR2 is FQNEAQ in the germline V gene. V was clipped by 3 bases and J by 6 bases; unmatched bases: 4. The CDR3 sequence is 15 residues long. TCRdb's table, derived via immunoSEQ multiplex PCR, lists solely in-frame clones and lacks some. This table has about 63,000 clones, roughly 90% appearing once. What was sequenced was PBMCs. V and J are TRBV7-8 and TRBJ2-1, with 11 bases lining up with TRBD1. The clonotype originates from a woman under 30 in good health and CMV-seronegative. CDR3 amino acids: CASSLGTGGSNEQFF. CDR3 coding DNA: TGTGCCAGCAGCTTGGGGACAGGGGGGAGCAATGAGCAGTTCTTC.